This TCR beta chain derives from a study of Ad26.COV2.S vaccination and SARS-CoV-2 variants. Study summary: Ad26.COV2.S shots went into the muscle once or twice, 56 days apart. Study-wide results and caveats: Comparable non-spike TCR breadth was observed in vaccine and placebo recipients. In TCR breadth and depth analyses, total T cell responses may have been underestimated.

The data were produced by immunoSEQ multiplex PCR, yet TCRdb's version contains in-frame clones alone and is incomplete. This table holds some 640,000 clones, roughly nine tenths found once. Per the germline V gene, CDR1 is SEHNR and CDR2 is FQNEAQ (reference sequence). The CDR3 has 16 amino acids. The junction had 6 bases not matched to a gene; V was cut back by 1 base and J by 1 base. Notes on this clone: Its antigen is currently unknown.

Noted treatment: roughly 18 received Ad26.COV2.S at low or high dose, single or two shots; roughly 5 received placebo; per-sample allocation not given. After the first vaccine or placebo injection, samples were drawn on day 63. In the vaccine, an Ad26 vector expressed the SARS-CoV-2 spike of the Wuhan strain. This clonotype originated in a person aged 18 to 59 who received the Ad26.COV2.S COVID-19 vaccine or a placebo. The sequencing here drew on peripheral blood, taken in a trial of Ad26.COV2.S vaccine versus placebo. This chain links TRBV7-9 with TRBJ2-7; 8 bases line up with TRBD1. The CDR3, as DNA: TGTGCCAGCAGCTTAGGGTCGGGACAGGAGTCCTACGAGCAGTACTTC. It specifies CASSLGSGQESYEQYF.